The 26 T cell receptor beta chains below were found in one sample sequenced in a study of T cells in Graves' hyperthyroidism and ophthalmopathy. TCR beta CDR3 regions were amplified from RNA. In the first-round RT-PCR of the TCR CDR3, the HTBI primer set was used. TCRdb re-called the multiplex PCR reads through MiXCR, storing one row per CDR3 protein. Among some 300,000 distinct CDR3 sequences listed, roughly 15% were seen once. The sample was blood. The receptors shown here come from a man aged 30 to 39 with Graves' hyperthyroidism.

The rearrangement links TRBV10-3 to TRBJ2-1; possibly TRBD2 for D (7 bases). Trimming cost V 0 bases and J 3 bases, with 12 bases left between them. The CDR3 has 16 residues. Germline V gene lookup returns CDR1 ENHRY and CDR2 SYGVKD. CDR3 region: CAISESGGGVYNEQFF. CDR3 DNA: TGTGCCATCAGTGAGTCGGGAGGGGGGGTCTACAATGAGCAGTTCTTC.

On this clonotype itself: Possible read error: a much larger clone is one base away. The rearrangement links TRBV7-9 to TRBJ2-5; D gene unclear. Germline V lookup: CDR1 SEHNR, CDR2 FQNEAQ (reference sequence). The CDR3 runs 13 residues. In DNA form, the CDR3 reads TGTGCCAGCAGCCCCTCCCCCGAAGAGCCCCAGTACTTC. Its translation: CASSPSPEEPQYF.

The sample holds a few counts of this clonotype. The V and J genes are TRBV7-9 and TRBJ2-5, with D tentatively TRBD2 (5 bases). Germline CDR1 and CDR2: SEHNR and FQNEAQ (reference sequence). The CDR3 runs to 13 residues. With 7 bases removed from V and 5 bases from J, the gap between germline ends came to 14 bases. CDR3 sequence (DNA): TGTGCCAGCACCCCGGCGGGTTCGGAGACCCAGTACTTC. Protein sequence: CASTPAGSETQYF. The whole variable domain, filled in from reference TRBV7-9 and TRBJ2-5, reads DTGVSQNPRHKITKRGQNVTFRCDPISEHNRLYWYRQTLGQGPEFLTYFQNEAQLEKSRLLSDRFSAERPKGSFSTLEIQRTEQGDSAMYLCASTPAGSETQYFGPGTRLLVL.

The chain couples TRBV12-3 or TRBV12-4 to TRBJ2-1, with 7 bases identical to TRBD1. V lost 4 bases, J lost 4 bases, and 13 bases stayed unmatched. The CDR3 contains 17 residues. DNA of the CDR3: TGTGCCAGCAGTTCAGTTCAGGGGGTCCTTCTTTACAATGAGCAGTTCTTC. Translating gives CASSSVQGVLLYNEQFF.

This clonotype was observed at least ten times. The rearrangement uses TRBV6-1 and TRBJ2-7, with 10 positions matching TRBD1. Per germline, CDR1 MNHNS and CDR2 SASEGT. This CDR3 is 15 amino acids long. With V trimmed by 5 bases and J by 1 base, 5 bases remained unmatched. CDR3 in DNA: TGTGCCAGCAGTCCCCCGGGACAGGGGTCCTACGAGCAGTACTTC. Its translation is CASSPPGQGSYEQYF.

As concerns this clonotype: The junction departs from the called germline gene at one end, perhaps through a read error. This rearrangement joins TRBV13 to TRBJ1-1, with D uncertain. The CDR3 runs 12 residues. Germline assignment: CDR1 PRHDT and CDR2 FYEKMQ (reference sequence). DNA for the CDR3: TGTGCCAGCAGCTTGGGGAGCACTGAAGCTTCCTTT. Encoded protein: CASSLGSTEASF.

This clonotype was counted at least ten times. The gene calls are TRBV5-1 and TRBJ2-1; 10 positions match TRBD2. The length of the CDR3 is 17 residues. CDR1 is SGHRS and CDR2 is YFSETQ in the germline V gene. Germline trimming cut 0 bases from V and 5 bases from J; bases unmatched to any gene: 8. The CDR3 spells CASSLVLLTSGNNEQFF. In nucleotides, the CDR3 is TGCGCCAGCAGCTTGGTACTTTTAACTAGCGGGAACAATGAGCAGTTCTTC. The whole variable domain, filled in from reference TRBV5-1 and TRBJ2-1, reads KAGVTQTPRYLIKTRGQQVTLSCSPISGHRSVSWYQQTPGQGLQFLFEYFSETQRNKGNFPGRFSGRQFSNSRSEMNVSTLELGDSALYLCASSLVLLTSGNNEQFFGPGTRLTVL.

This clonotype was counted many times. V is TRBV2 and J is TRBJ2-7; D ambiguous. The CDR3 totals 12 residues. Germline V lookup: CDR1 SNHLY, CDR2 FYNNEI. Between the trimmed V and J ends, which lost 4 bases and 4 bases, there was a span of 8 bases. This CDR3 reads CASSVWAYEQYF. As DNA, the CDR3 is TGTGCCAGCAGTGTATGGGCTTACGAGCAGTACTTC. Using reference TRBV2 and TRBJ2-7 for the parts outside the CDR3, the full variable domain is EPEVTQTPSHQVTQMGQEVILRCVPISNHLYFYWYRQILGQKVEFLVSFYNNEISEKSEIFDDQFSVERPDGSNFTLKIRSTKLEDSAMYFCASSVWAYEQYFGPGTRLTVT.

This clonotype was found many times. The chain couples TRBV3-1 to TRBJ2-7, with unresolved D. This CDR3 spans 13 amino acids. CDR1 is LGHDT, CDR2 YNNKEL, per germline (reference sequence). V dropped 5 bases and J dropped 2 bases, with 10 bases sitting between them. The CDR3 sequence is CASSINPTYEQYF. CDR3 sequence (DNA): TGTGCCAGCAGCATCAACCCGACCTACGAGCAGTACTTC.

In this sample, this clonotype turned up many times. The chain is built from TRBV2 and TRBJ1-1, with 8 bases that match TRBD1. CDR3 length: 14 residues. Germline-derived CDR1 and CDR2 are SNHLY and FYNNEI. Unmatched junction bases numbered 6, after V lost 6 bases and J lost 3 bases. This CDR3 is CASSREQGDTEAFF. In nucleotides, the CDR3 is TGTGCCAGCAGCCGGGAACAGGGGGACACTGAAGCTTTCTTT.

In this sample, this clonotype turned up a few times. The chain joins TRBV4-1 to TRBJ2-3; no clear D gene. V lost 1 base to trimming and J lost 6 bases, with 5 bases between them. Germline V gives CDR1 MGHRA, CDR2 YSYEKL. CDR3 length equals 12 residues. The CDR3 protein is CASSQAWDTQYF. As DNA, the CDR3 is TGCGCCAGCAGCCAAGCTTGGGATACGCAGTATTTT.

This clonotype was found many times. V and J are TRBV12-3 or TRBV12-4 and TRBJ2-2; TRBD2 matches 16 bases. This CDR3 region has 20 residues. V was pared by 6 bases and J by 0 bases, with 10 bases of the junction left unmatched. The CDR3 loop reads CASSSTPGLAGGPNTGELFF. The CDR3 region has the DNA TGTGCCAGCAGCTCTACCCCGGGACTAGCGGGAGGGCCGAACACCGGGGAGCTGTTTTTT.

This clonotype appeared a few times. The chain uses TRBV27 and TRBJ2-2, with D possibly matching TRBD2 (6 bases). This CDR3 has 15 amino acids. Germline V gives CDR1 MNHEY, CDR2 SMNVEV (reference sequence). V was clipped by 0 bases and J by 7 bases, with 12 bases between them. CDR3 region: CASSLSRETGGELFF. The CDR3 DNA reads as TGTGCCAGCAGTTTATCGCGGGAAACGGGCGGGGAGCTGTTTTTT.

This chain connects TRBV10-1 to TRBJ2-7; D is ambiguous. The CDR3 is 15 amino acids. Germline CDR1 reads WNHNN; CDR2 reads SYGVQD (reference sequence). V lost 0 bases and J 1 base, leaving 10 bases between the germline ends. The CDR3 here is CASSESGFRSYEQYF. The CDR3, as DNA: TGCGCCAGCAGTGAGTCGGGGTTTAGGTCCTACGAGCAGTACTTC.

This sequence joins TRBV24-1 and TRBJ1-1, with 9 bases aligning to TRBD1. After removal of 9 bases from V and 5 bases from J, the junction contained 6 bases not matched to a gene. CDR1 KGHDR and CDR2 SFDVKD come from the germline V gene. This CDR3 is 13 amino acids long. CDR3 bases: TGTGCCACCCAGGGGACAGGGTGGACTGAAGCTTTCTTT. Translation gives CATQGTGWTEAFF.

This clonotype was detected a few times. CDR3 DNA: TGCGCCAGCAAGGGAGCGGGAATGAGGTTCACCGGGGAGCTGTTTTTT. Translated, it gives CASKGAGMRFTGELFF. The V call is TRBV5-1, the J call TRBJ2-2; 7 bases match TRBD2. V lost 6 bases to trimming and J lost 4 bases; unmatched junction nucleotides: 12. This CDR3 spans 16 amino acids. Germline CDR1 and CDR2: SGHRS and YFSETQ.

This clonotype was counted only a few times. The chain links TRBV19 to TRBJ1-1; unclear D gene. This CDR3 has 14 residues. Looked up from germline, CDR1 is LNHDA and CDR2 is SQIVND (reference sequence). V gave up 7 bases and J gave up 1 base, with 13 bases separating them. CDR3 protein: CASISGRENTEAFF. The CDR3 DNA sequence: TGTGCCAGTATAAGCGGTCGAGAGAACACTGAAGCTTTCTTT.

This clonotype was seen ten or more times. The CDR3 sequence: CSAKDINGMNTEAFF. CDR3 nucleotides: TGCAGTGCTAAAGACATAAACGGAATGAACACTGAAGCTTTCTTT. The chain recombines TRBV20-1 with TRBJ1-1; no clear D gene. V shed 4 bases and J shed 0 bases, with 15 bases lying between them. CDR1 and CDR2 from the germline V gene are DFQATT and SNEGSKA (reference sequence). The CDR3 consists of 15 residues.

This clonotype has at least ten counts. The chain links TRBV2 to TRBJ1-6; 8 positions match TRBD1. Unmatched junction bases numbered 8, after V lost 3 bases and J lost 4 bases. CDR3 length equals 17 residues. Per germline, CDR1 SNHLY and CDR2 FYNNEI. CDR3 DNA: TGTGCCAGCAGTGAGGGCCTTAGACAGGGGTATAATTCACCCCTCCACTTT. It translates to CASSEGLRQGYNSPLHF.

Details on this clonotype: An end of the junction differs from the germline gene, which may be a read error. The rearrangement joins TRBV29-1 to TRBJ1-2, with D possibly matching TRBD1 (5 bases). The CDR3 totals 11 residues. From germline, CDR1 is SQVTM and CDR2 ANQGSEA. In DNA form, the CDR3 reads TGCAGCGTTGGACAGTATGAGGGCTACGCCTTC. Amino acids: CSVGQYEGYAF.

This clonotype was seen at least ten times. This sequence joins TRBV3-1 and TRBJ2-3; D is unclear. Germline V gives CDR1 LGHDT, CDR2 YNNKEL (reference sequence). The CDR3 has 14 amino acids. The ends were cut back, 0 bases at V and 10 bases at J, with 14 bases in the middle. The CDR3 region has the DNA TGTGCCAGCAGCCAAGATCCAAGGCGGTTTCCGCAGTATTTT. Protein: CASSQDPRRFPQYF.

This clonotype was detected many times. This chain links TRBV7-9 with TRBJ1-1; D remains unclear. This CDR3 is built from 13 residues. CDR1 is SEHNR, CDR2 FQNEAQ, per germline (reference sequence). V lost 6 bases to trimming and J lost 4 bases, with 12 bases between them. As DNA, the CDR3 is TGTGCCAGCAGTCCCCCCGGTAGCACTGAAGCTTTCTTT. It translates to CASSPPGSTEAFF.

The genes are TRBV5-1 and TRBJ1-6; no clear D. Trimming took off 4 bases at V and 7 bases at J, with 15 bases between the two ends. This CDR3 has 15 amino acids. The germline CDR1 and CDR2 sequences are SGHRS and YFSETQ. CDR3 DNA sequence: TGCGCCAGCAGCGCCCGGGCCCTGGGGAATTCACCCCTCCACTTT. This gives the protein CASSARALGNSPLHF.

This clonotype showed up just a few times. The chain has TRBV7-9 and TRBJ2-6; maybe TRBD1 (6 bases). Trimming left V 5 bases short and J 1 base short, with 18 bases between. This CDR3 contains 18 residues. CDR1 and CDR2 from the germline V gene are SEHNR and FQNEAQ (reference sequence). CDR3 sequence reads: CASSQTVPTGSGANVLTF. CDR3 sequence (DNA): TGTGCCAGCAGCCAAACCGTTCCGACAGGATCTGGGGCCAACGTCCTGACTTTC.

In its sample, this clonotype was seen many times. The chain carries TRBV2 and TRBJ2-2, with TRBD2 as a possible D gene (5 bases). CDR3 length: 15 residues. Trimming left V 4 bases short and J 2 bases short, with 11 bases between. Germline V lookup: CDR1 SNHLY, CDR2 FYNNEI. The CDR3, as DNA: TGTGCCAGCAGTGGGCTAGCCTCAAACACCGGGGAGCTGTTTTTT. This codes for CASSGLASNTGELFF. The full variable domain, rest sourced from reference TRBV2 and TRBJ2-2, is EPEVTQTPSHQVTQMGQEVILRCVPISNHLYFYWYRQILGQKVEFLVSFYNNEISEKSEIFDDQFSVERPDGSNFTLKIRSTKLEDSAMYFCASSGLASNTGELFFGEGSRLTVL.

This clonotype was seen ten or more times. The V and J genes are TRBV3-1 and TRBJ2-7; D call uncertain. There are 13 residues in the CDR3. The V gene lost 2 bases and the J gene lost 8 bases, with 13 bases spanning the gap. Germline V gives CDR1 LGHDT, CDR2 YNNKEL (reference sequence). For the CDR3, the DNA is TGTGCCAGCAGCCAACCCCCCTTAAGGAAGCAGTACTTC. Translating gives CASSQPPLRKQYF.